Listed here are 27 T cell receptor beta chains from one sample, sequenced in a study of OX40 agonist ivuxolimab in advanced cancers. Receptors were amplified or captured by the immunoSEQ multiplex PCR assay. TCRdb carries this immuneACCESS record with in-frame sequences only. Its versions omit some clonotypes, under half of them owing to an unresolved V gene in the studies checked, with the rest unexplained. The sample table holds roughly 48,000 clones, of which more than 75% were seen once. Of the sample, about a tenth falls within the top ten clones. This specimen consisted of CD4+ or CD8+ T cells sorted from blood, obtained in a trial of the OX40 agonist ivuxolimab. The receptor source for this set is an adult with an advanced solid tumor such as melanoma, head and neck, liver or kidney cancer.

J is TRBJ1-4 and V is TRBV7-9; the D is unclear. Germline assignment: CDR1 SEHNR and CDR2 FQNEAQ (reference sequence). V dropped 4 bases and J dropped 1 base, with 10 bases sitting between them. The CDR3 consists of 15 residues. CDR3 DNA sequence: TGTGCCAGCAGCTCGGATTGGGGAACTAATGAAAAACTGTTTTTT. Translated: CASSSDWGTNEKLFF.

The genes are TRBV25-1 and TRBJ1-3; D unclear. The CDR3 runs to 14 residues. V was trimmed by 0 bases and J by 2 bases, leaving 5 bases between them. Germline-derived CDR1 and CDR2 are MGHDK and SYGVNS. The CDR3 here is CASSEYLTGNTIYF. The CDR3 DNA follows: TGTGCCAGCAGTGAATACCTAACTGGAAACACCATATATTTT.

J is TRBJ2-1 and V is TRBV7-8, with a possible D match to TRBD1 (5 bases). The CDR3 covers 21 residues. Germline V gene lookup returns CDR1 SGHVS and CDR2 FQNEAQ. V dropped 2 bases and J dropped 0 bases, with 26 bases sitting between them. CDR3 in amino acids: CASSLKIRRVGGHFSYNEQFF. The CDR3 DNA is TGTGCCAGCAGCTTAAAGATCCGTCGAGTCGGCGGACACTTCTCCTACAATGAGCAGTTCTTC.

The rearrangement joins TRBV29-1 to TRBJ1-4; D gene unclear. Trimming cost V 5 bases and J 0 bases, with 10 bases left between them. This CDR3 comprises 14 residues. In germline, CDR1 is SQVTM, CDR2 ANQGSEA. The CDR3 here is CSVWSFATNEKLFF. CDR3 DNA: TGCAGCGTTTGGAGTTTCGCAACTAATGAAAAACTGTTTTTT.

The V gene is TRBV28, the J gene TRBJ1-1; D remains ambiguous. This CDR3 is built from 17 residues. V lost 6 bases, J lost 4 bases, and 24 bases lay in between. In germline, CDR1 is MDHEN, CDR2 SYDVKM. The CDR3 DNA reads TGTGCCAGCAGCCCCCCGGTTATACGGCGGCTTGCCACTGAAGCTTTCTTT. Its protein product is CASSPPVIRRLATEAFF.

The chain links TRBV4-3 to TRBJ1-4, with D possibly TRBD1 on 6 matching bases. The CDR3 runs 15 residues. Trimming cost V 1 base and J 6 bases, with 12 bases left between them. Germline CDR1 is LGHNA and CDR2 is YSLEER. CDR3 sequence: CASSQGRDTDEKLFF. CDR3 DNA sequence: TGCGCCAGCAGCCAAGGCCGGGACACGGATGAAAAACTGTTTTTT.

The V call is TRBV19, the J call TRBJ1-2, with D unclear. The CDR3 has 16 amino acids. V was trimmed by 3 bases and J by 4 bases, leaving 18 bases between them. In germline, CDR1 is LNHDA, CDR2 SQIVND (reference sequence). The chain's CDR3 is CASSILVPISPYGYTF. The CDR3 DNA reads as TGTGCCAGTAGTATCCTGGTTCCGATCTCCCCCTATGGCTACACCTTC.

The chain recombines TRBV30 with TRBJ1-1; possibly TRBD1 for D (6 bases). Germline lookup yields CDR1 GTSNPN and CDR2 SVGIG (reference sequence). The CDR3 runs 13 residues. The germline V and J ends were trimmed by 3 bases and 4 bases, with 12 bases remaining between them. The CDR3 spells CAWSSGVPTEAFF. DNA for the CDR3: TGTGCCTGGAGCTCAGGGGTCCCCACTGAAGCTTTCTTT. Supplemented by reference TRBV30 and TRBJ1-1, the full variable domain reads SQTIHQWPATLVQPVGSPLSLECTVEGTSNPNLYWYRQAAGRGLQLLFYSVGIGQISSEVPQNLSASRPQDRQFILSSKKLLLSDSGFYLCAWSSGVPTEAFFGQGTRLTVV.

The CDR3 here is CASSVAGRTSQETQYF. DNA of the CDR3: TGTGCCAGCAGCGTAGCCGGGAGGACTAGTCAAGAGACCCAGTACTTC. The genes are TRBV9 and TRBJ2-5, with TRBD2 identical over 7 bases. V was pared by 0 bases and J by 2 bases, with 7 bases of the junction left unmatched. Germline V gene sequence: CDR1 SGDLS, CDR2 YYNGEE. The CDR3 length is 16 residues.

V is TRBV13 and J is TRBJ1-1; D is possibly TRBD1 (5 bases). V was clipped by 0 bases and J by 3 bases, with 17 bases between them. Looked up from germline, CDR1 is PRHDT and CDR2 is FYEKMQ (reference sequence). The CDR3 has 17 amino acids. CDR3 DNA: TGTGCCAGCAGCTTAGGAGGGGCGCAGGTATGGGACACTGAAGCTTTCTTT. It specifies CASSLGGAQVWDTEAFF. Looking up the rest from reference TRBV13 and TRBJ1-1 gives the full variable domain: AAGVIQSPRHLIKEKRETATLKCYPIPRHDTVYWYQQGPGQDPQFLISFYEKMQSDKGSIPDRFSAQQFSDYHSELNMSSLELGDSALYFCASSLGGAQVWDTEAFFGQGTRLTVV.

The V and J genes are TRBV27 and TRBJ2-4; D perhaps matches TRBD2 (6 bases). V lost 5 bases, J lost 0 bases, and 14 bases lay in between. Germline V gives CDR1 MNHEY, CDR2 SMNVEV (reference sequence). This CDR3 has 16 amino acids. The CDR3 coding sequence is TGTGCCAGCAGTCTTCTAGCGATCCTAGCCAAAAACATTCAGTACTTC. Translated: CASSLLAILAKNIQYF.

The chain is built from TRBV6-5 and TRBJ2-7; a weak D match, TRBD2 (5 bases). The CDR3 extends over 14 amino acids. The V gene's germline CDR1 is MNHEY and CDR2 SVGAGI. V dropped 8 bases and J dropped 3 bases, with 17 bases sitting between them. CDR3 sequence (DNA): TGTGCCAGCGCTACCGGGCCGGAGGTCTACGAGCAGTACTTC. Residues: CASATGPEVYEQYF.

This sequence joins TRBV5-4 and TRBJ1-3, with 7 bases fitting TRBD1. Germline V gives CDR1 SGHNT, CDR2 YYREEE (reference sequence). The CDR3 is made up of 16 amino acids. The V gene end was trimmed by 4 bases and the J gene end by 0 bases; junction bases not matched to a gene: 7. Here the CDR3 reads CASSPPGQNSGNTIYF. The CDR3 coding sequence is TGTGCCAGCAGCCCTCCGGGACAGAACTCTGGAAACACCATATATTTT.

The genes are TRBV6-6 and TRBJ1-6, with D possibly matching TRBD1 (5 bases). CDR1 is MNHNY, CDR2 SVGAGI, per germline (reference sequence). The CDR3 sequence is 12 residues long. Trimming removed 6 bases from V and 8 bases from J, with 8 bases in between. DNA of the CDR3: TGTGCCAGCAGCCTGGGGGATTCACCCCTCCACTTT. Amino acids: CASSLGDSPLHF.

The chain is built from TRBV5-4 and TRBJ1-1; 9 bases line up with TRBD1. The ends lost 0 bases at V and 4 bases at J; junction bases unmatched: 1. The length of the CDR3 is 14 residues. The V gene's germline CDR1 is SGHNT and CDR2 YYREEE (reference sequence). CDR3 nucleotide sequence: TGTGCCAGCAGCTTGGAGGACAGGGGCACTGAAGCTTTCTTT. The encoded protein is CASSLEDRGTEAFF.

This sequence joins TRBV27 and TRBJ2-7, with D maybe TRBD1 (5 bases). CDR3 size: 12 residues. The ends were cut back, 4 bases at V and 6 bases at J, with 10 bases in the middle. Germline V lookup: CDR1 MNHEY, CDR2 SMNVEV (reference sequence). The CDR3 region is CASSSIRGEQYF. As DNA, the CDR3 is TGTGCCAGCAGTTCGATAAGGGGCGAGCAGTACTTC.

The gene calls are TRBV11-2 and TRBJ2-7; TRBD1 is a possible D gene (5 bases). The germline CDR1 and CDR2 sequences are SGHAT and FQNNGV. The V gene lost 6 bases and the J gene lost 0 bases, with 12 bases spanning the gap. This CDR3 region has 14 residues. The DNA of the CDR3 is TGTGCCAGCAGACCAGGGTCCGGCTCCTACGAGCAGTACTTC. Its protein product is CASRPGSGSYEQYF. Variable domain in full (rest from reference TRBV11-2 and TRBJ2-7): EAGVAQSPRYKIIEKRQSVAFWCNPISGHATLYWYQQILGQGPKLLIQFQNNGVVDDSQLPKDRFSAERLKGVDSTLKIQPAKLEDSAVYLCASRPGSGSYEQYFGPGTRLTVT.

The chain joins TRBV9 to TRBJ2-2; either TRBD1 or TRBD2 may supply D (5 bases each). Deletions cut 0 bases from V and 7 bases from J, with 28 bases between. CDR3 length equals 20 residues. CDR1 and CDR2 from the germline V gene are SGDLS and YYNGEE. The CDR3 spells CASSVASAGSRFLAGGELFF. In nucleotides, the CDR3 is TGTGCCAGCAGCGTAGCTTCCGCAGGGAGTCGTTTTTTGGCGGGCGGGGAGCTGTTTTTT.

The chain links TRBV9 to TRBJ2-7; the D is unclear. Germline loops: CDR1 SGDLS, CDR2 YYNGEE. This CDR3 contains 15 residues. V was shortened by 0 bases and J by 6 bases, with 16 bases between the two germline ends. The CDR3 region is CASSVDSIGIGEQYF. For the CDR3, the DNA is TGTGCCAGCAGCGTAGACAGTATCGGAATCGGCGAGCAGTACTTC.

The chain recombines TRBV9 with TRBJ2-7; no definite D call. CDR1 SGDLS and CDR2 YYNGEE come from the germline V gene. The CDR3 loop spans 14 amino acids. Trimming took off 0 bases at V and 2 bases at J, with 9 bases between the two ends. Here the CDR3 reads CASSVGYSPYEQYF. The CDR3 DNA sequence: TGTGCCAGCAGCGTAGGATACAGTCCCTACGAGCAGTACTTC.

The CDR3 nucleotides read TGTGCCAGTAGTATTGATGGTGGTGGCACAGATACGCAGTATTTT. This encodes CASSIDGGGTDTQYF. This chain joins TRBV19 and TRBJ2-3; D gene uncertain. The germline V gene has CDR1 LNHDA and CDR2 SQIVND (reference sequence). The germline V and J ends were trimmed by 3 bases and 1 base, with 11 bases remaining between them. CDR3 size: 15 residues.

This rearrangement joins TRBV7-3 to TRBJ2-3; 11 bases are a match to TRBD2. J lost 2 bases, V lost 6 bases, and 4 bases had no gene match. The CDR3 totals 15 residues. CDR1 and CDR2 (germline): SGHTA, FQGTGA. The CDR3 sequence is CASSPSGGHTDTQYF. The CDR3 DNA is TGTGCCAGCAGTCCTAGCGGGGGGCACACAGATACGCAGTATTTT. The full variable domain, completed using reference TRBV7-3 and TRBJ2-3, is GAGVSQTPSNKVTEKGKYVELRCDPISGHTALYWYRQSLGQGPEFLIYFQGTGAADDSGLPNDRFFAVRPEGSVSTLKIQRTERGDSAVYLCASSPSGGHTDTQYFGPGTRLTVL.

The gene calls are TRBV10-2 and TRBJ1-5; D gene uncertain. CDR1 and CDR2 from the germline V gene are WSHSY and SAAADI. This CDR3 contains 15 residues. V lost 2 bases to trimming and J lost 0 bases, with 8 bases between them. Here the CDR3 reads CASSEVAHSNQPQHF. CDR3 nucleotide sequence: TGCGCCAGCAGTGAGGTGGCTCATAGCAATCAGCCCCAGCATTTT.

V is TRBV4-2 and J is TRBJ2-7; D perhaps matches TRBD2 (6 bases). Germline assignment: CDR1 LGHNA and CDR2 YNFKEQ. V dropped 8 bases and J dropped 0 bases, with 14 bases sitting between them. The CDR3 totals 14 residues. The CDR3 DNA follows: TGTGCCAGCGCCTCGGGAGCAAGCTCCTACGAGCAGTACTTC. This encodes CASASGASSYEQYF.

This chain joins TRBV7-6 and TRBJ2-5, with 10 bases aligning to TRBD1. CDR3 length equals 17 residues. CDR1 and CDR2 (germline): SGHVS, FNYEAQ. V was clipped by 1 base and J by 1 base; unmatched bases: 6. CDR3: CASSLVRDRGPQETQYF. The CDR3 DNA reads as TGTGCCAGCAGCTTAGTCCGAGACAGGGGGCCCCAAGAGACCCAGTACTTC.

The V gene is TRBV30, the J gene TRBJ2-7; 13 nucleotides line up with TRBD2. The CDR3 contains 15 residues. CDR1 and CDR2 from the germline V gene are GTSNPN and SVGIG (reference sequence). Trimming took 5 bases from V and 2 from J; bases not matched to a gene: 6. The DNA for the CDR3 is TGTGCCTGGGAGGAGGGACTAGCGGGGACCTACGAGCAGTACTTC. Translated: CAWEEGLAGTYEQYF.

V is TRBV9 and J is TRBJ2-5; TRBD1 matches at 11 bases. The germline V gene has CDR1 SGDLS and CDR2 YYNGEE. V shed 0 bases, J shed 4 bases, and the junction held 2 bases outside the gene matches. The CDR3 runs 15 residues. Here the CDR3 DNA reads TGTGCCAGCAGCGTAGGGACAGGGGGCGGAGAGACCCAGTACTTC. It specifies CASSVGTGGGETQYF.